This T cell receptor beta chain originates from a study of CD8 T cells in ankylosing spondylitis. Whole-study results and caveats: There was a TCR beta motif, made of eight highly homologous variants, that appeared characteristic of ankylosing spondylitis blood. Clones tied to disease were said to be significantly enriched in matched ankylosing spondylitis synovial fluid.

The CDR3 has 15 amino acids. V dropped 5 bases and J dropped 6 bases, with 16 bases sitting between them. This clonotype was observed many times. Its target is not known. TCRdb passed the 5' RACE reads through MiXCR, listing each CDR3 protein once. Seen here are approximately 42,000 distinct CDR3 sequences, 11% observed once, and the top ten hold 1.2% to 1.5%. Material: blood, either unsorted or a sorted T cell fraction (not recorded which). The V gene is TRBV12-3 or TRBV12-4, the J gene TRBJ2-2, with a tentative D call TRBD1 (6 bases). This TCR was sampled from a male donor with ankylosing spondylitis or in good health (not recorded which). Here the CDR3 DNA reads TGTGCCAGCAGTCCTACTGGACAGCCCCCCGGGGAGCTGTTTTTT. Its translation: CASSPTGQPPGELFF.